The 29 T cell receptor beta chains reported below all come from one sample, sequenced in a study of T cell repertoires in cytomegalovirus infection. Their target antigens are unknown. In TCRdb, the reads were re-called with MiXCR into one record per CDR3 protein. The sample shows about 830,000 distinct CDR3 sequences, approximately 29% of them seen only once. Sample: cultured CD8+ T cells from PBMCs, taken from culture after CMV antigen stimulation. The receptors were gathered from a human donor in good health (CMV status not recorded). Some clones in this sample may be carry-over from other donors' samples.

This clonotype was counted at least ten times. The gene calls are TRBV7-3 and TRBJ2-3; 10 bases match TRBD1. The V gene's germline CDR1 is SGHTA and CDR2 FQGTGA. The CDR3 spans 18 residues. The V gene end was trimmed by 5 bases and the J gene end by 5 bases; junction bases not matched to a gene: 16. The DNA for the CDR3 is TGTGCCAGCAGCCCTTCTCGTCCCGGGACAGGGGCGGTAGATACGCAGTATTTT. Encoded protein: CASSPSRPGTGAVDTQYF.

In this sample, this clonotype turned up once. This rearrangement joins TRBV24-1 to TRBJ1-2; no clear D gene. CDR3 length: 15 amino acids. Trimming cost V 4 bases and J 4 bases, with 15 bases left between them. Per germline, CDR1 KGHDR and CDR2 SFDVKD. This CDR3 is CATSERDPEVYGYTF. CDR3 bases: TGTGCCACCAGTGAAAGAGACCCGGAAGTCTATGGCTACACCTTC.

Only a few counts were recorded for this clonotype. This chain connects TRBV11-3 to TRBJ2-1; no reliable D call. The CDR3 runs 15 residues. Per the germline V gene, CDR1 is SGHNT and CDR2 is YENEEA. With 6 bases removed from V and 5 bases from J, the gap between germline ends came to 17 bases. As DNA, the CDR3 is TGTGCCAGCAGTTATCTGGGTGGGAAAGACAATGAGCAGTTCTTC. Residues: CASSYLGGKDNEQFF. Drawing the rest from reference TRBV11-3 and TRBJ2-1, the complete variable domain is EAGVVQSPRYKIIEKKQPVAFWCNPISGHNTLYWYLQNLGQGPELLIRYENEEAVDDSQLPKDRFSAERLKGVDSTLKIQPAELGDSAVYLCASSYLGGKDNEQFFGPGTRLTVL.

About this clonotype itself: An end of the junction differs from the germline gene, which may be a read error. This chain joins TRBV7-2 and TRBJ1-1; D is uncertain. The V gene's germline CDR1 is SGHTA and CDR2 FQGNSA. The CDR3 is 16 residues long. As DNA, the CDR3 is TGTGCCAACAGCTTATCTCCCCCTTACAGATACACTGAAGCTTTCTTT. Amino acids: CANSLSPPYRYTEAFF.

The chain uses TRBV5-5 and TRBJ2-1, with TRBD1 identical over 8 bases. V lost 6 bases and J lost 8; bases outside the gene matches: 16. The CDR3 runs 16 residues. Per germline, CDR1 SGHKS and CDR2 YYEKEE (reference sequence). In DNA form, the CDR3 reads TGTGCCAGCAACAGATATCAGGGGGCCCCAGACCATGAGCAGTTCTTC. Its translation is CASNRYQGAPDHEQFF.

This clonotype was seen a few times. The chain couples TRBV7-9 to TRBJ1-1; D is possibly TRBD1 (6 bases). The V end lost 5 bases, the J end lost 7 bases, and 14 bases lay between the germline ends. CDR1 and CDR2 (germline): SEHNR, FQNEAQ (reference sequence). The CDR3 is 13 residues long. The CDR3 sequence: CASSLRGYSEAFF. As DNA, the CDR3 is TGTGCCAGCAGCCTCAGGGGATATAGTGAAGCTTTCTTT.

With regard to this clonotype: This clone may be a read error of a much larger clone one base away. The V and J genes are TRBV7-8 and TRBJ1-4, with TRBD1 identical over 10 bases. This CDR3 has 18 residues. CDR1 and CDR2 (germline): SGHVS, FQNEAQ. V was pared by 1 base and J by 5 bases, with 10 bases of the junction left unmatched. The CDR3 loop is CASSLVVTGGFRNEKLFF. The CDR3 DNA reads TGTGCCAGCAGCTTAGTAGTGACAGGGGGCTTTAGGAATGAAAAACTGTTTTTT.

V usage is TRBV2 and J usage is TRBJ2-3, with TRBD1 as a possible D gene (5 bases). Trimming left V 2 bases short and J 1 base short, with 10 bases between. CDR1 is SNHLY and CDR2 is FYNNEI in the germline V gene. This CDR3 is built from 15 residues. Here the CDR3 reads CASSESGAGTDTQYF. The CDR3 DNA reads as TGTGCCAGCAGTGAATCTGGGGCCGGCACAGATACGCAGTATTTT.

This clonotype has only a few counts. CDR3 sequence: CASSQDITNTEAFF. CDR3 DNA sequence: TGCGCCAGCAGCCAAGACATTACGAACACTGAAGCTTTCTTT. The chain uses TRBV4-1 and TRBJ1-1; D is undetermined. Germline CDR1 MGHRA, CDR2 YSYEKL. Trimming removed 0 bases from V and 1 base from J, with 6 bases in between. The CDR3 sequence is 14 residues long.

This clonotype was picked up many times. The rearrangement uses TRBV24-1 and TRBJ1-6; weak D call: TRBD1 (5 bases). This CDR3 comprises 16 residues. V was cut by 4 bases and J by 5 bases, with 14 bases left in between. Germline V gene sequence: CDR1 KGHDR, CDR2 SFDVKD. Here the CDR3 DNA reads TGTGCCACCAGTGACACCGGGACCGACAATAATTCACCCCTCCACTTT. Its protein product is CATSDTGTDNNSPLHF.

This clonotype appeared a few times. Sequence at one end of the junction differs from germline and may be a read error. The CDR3 DNA reads TGCAGTGCTGGAGAGTCTCCCGGTCGTAGGGGAGATACGCAGTATTTT. Residues: CSAGESPGRRGDTQYF. J is TRBJ2-3 and V is TRBV20-1; D is possibly TRBD1 (5 bases). Germline lookup yields CDR1 DFQATT and CDR2 SNEGSKA (reference sequence). The CDR3 loop spans 16 amino acids.

The chain employs TRBV9 and TRBJ1-1; D is unclear. The V gene lost 7 bases and the J gene lost 3 bases, with 7 bases spanning the gap. This CDR3 is built from 11 residues. Germline lookup yields CDR1 SGDLS and CDR2 YYNGEE. The DNA of the CDR3 is TGTGCCAGCGGAACGGACACTGAAGCTTTCTTT. Translating it yields CASGTDTEAFF.

This clonotype was seen more than once but under ten times. The chain links TRBV15 to TRBJ2-1; D is uncertain. Trimming took off 3 bases at V and 7 bases at J, with 10 bases between the two ends. Germline-derived CDR1 and CDR2 are LNHNV and YYDKDF (reference sequence). The CDR3 sequence is 13 residues long. DNA for the CDR3: TGTGCCACCAGCAGTCAGGACGTAAATGAGCAGTTCTTC. Translation: CATSSQDVNEQFF.

A single count supports this clonotype. The chain carries TRBV9 and TRBJ1-1; a weak D match, TRBD1 (5 bases). V lost 0 bases to trimming and J lost 0 bases, with 15 bases between them. CDR1 and CDR2 from the germline V gene are SGDLS and YYNGEE. CDR3 length: 17 amino acids. The CDR3 DNA is TGTGCCAGCAGCGTAGTAGGTCAGGGAAACTTGAACACTGAAGCTTTCTTT. It specifies CASSVVGQGNLNTEAFF.

This clonotype was observed a few times. The chain employs TRBV12-3 or TRBV12-4 and TRBJ1-1; no clear D. The CDR3 runs to 15 residues. Trimming removed 3 bases from V and 7 bases from J, with 18 bases in between. CDR3 region: CASSFFRTPRGEAFF. The CDR3 DNA sequence: TGTGCCAGCAGTTTTTTTCGGACCCCCCGAGGTGAAGCTTTCTTT.

As to this clonotype: With a much larger clone just one base away, this may be a read error. This chain connects TRBV7-2 to TRBJ1-4, with 9 nucleotides matching TRBD1. CDR3 size: 17 residues. The germline V gene encodes CDR1 SGHTA and CDR2 FQGNSA. The trim removed 2 bases at V and 7 bases at J, leaving 11 bases unmatched. The CDR3 region has the DNA TGTGCCAGCAGCTTATCCTCCGGGACAGGGCTGAGTGAAAAACTGTTTTTT. Amino acid sequence: CASSLSSGTGLSEKLFF.

This clonotype was detected a few times. V is TRBV27 and J is TRBJ2-1, with D unresolved. Germline values: CDR1 MNHEY, CDR2 SMNVEV (reference sequence). This CDR3 spans 15 amino acids. V lost 6 bases, J lost 9 bases, and 21 bases lay in between. CDR3 amino acids: CASSPEHGVRGEQFF. CDR3 nucleotide sequence: TGTGCCAGCAGCCCTGAACATGGGGTACGCGGTGAGCAGTTCTTC.

This clonotype has more than one count but fewer than ten. The V and J genes are TRBV11-2 and TRBJ2-2, with TRBD2 matching 11 bases. This CDR3 contains 17 residues. Losses at the gene ends were 8 bases for V and 1 base for J; bases not matched to a gene: 9. Germline V gene lookup returns CDR1 SGHAT and CDR2 FQNNGV. DNA for the CDR3: TGTGCCAGCTATTTAACTAGCGGGGGCTTGAACACCGGGGAGCTGTTTTTT. This gives the protein CASYLTSGGLNTGELFF.

This clonotype was seen ten or more times. For the CDR3, the DNA is TGTGCCAGCAGACAGGGGGGGAACACTGAAGCTTTCTTT. It codes for CASRQGGNTEAFF. V and J are TRBV6-5 and TRBJ1-1; TRBD1 agrees at 8 bases. CDR3 size: 13 residues. Losses at the gene ends were 6 bases for V and 1 base for J; bases not matched to a gene: 1. Per germline, CDR1 MNHEY and CDR2 SVGAGI.

There are a few counts of this clonotype. V gene TRBV4-1 combines with J gene TRBJ1-5, with TRBD1 as a possible D gene (6 bases). The CDR3 has 16 amino acids. CDR1 is MGHRA, CDR2 YSYEKL, per germline. Trimming pared 1 base from V and 3 bases from J, leaving 13 bases between. The CDR3 DNA is TGCGCCAGCAGCCAAGTCCCGCAGGGGCCCAATCAGCCCCAGCATTTT. It yields the protein CASSQVPQGPNQPQHF.

This clonotype occurred many times. The J gene is TRBJ1-5, the V gene TRBV12-3 or TRBV12-4; possible D gene TRBD1, 5 bases. The CDR3 runs 14 residues. With 0 bases removed from V and 9 bases from J, the gap between germline ends came to 12 bases. CDR3 DNA sequence: TGTGCCAGCAGTTTAGCGCCCGGGGGGGGGCCCCAGCATTTT. It encodes CASSLAPGGGPQHF.

This clonotype appeared a few times. The rearrangement uses TRBV3-1 and TRBJ1-3; D is ambiguous. The germline CDR1 and CDR2 sequences are LGHDT and YNNKEL (reference sequence). The CDR3 is made up of 14 amino acids. The ends were cut back, 3 bases at V and 7 bases at J, with 13 bases in the middle. The CDR3 reads CASSQAGFKNTIYF. The DNA of the CDR3 is TGTGCCAGCAGCCAGGCAGGATTTAAGAACACCATATATTTT.

The chain carries TRBV6-6 and TRBJ1-2, with a possible D match to TRBD1 (5 bases). This CDR3 contains 11 residues. The germline gives CDR1 MNHNY, CDR2 SVGAGI (reference sequence). V was shortened by 5 bases and J by 11 bases, with 12 bases between the two germline ends. The CDR3 DNA reads as TGTGCCAGCAGTGTTGGACACAAATACACCTTC. Residues: CASSVGHKYTF.

This clonotype was observed many times. The V and J genes are TRBV6-2 or TRBV6-3 and TRBJ2-3; TRBD2 is a possible D gene (5 bases). CDR1 and CDR2 (germline): MNHEY, SVGEGT. The V end lost 2 bases, the J end lost 2 bases, and 8 bases lay between the germline ends. This CDR3 contains 14 residues. CDR3 residues: CASSYEGYTDTQYF. CDR3 DNA: TGTGCCAGCAGTTACGAGGGCTACACAGATACGCAGTATTTT.

This clonotype has only one observation. The chain joins TRBV6-9 to TRBJ2-5; 7 bases line up with TRBD2. Germline V gene lookup returns CDR1 MNHGY and CDR2 SVAAGI. After removal of 4 bases from V and 5 bases from J, the junction contained 13 bases not matched to a gene. The CDR3 length is 16 residues. The CDR3 sequence is CASSSTGKGGLETQYF. Here the CDR3 DNA reads TGTGCCAGCAGTTCAACCGGGAAGGGAGGGCTTGAGACCCAGTACTTC.

The chain links TRBV7-8 to TRBJ2-7, with TRBD1 matching over 7 bases. Germline CDR1 SGHVS, CDR2 FQNEAQ. The trim removed 1 base at V and 7 bases at J, leaving 7 bases unmatched. This CDR3 is built from 14 residues. As DNA, the CDR3 is TGTGCCAGCAGCTTAGGACAGGGTTTGGGAGAGCAGTACGTC. It is translated as CASSLGQGLGEQYV.

The table lists this clonotype with a few counts. V and J are TRBV7-6 and TRBJ2-5; D is unclear. Between the trimmed V and J ends, which lost 4 bases and 0 bases, there was a span of 9 bases. The CDR3 length is 14 residues. Germline V gives CDR1 SGHVS, CDR2 FNYEAQ. CDR3 coding DNA: TGTGCCAGCAGCTCGACCGAGTACCAAGAGACCCAGTACTTC. Protein: CASSSTEYQETQYF.

V is TRBV27 and J is TRBJ2-1; TRBD2 agrees at 11 bases. V trimming: 2 bases; J trimming: 5 bases; junction bases outside the gene matches: 11. Germline CDR1 reads MNHEY; CDR2 reads SMNVEV (reference sequence). The CDR3 is 18 amino acids. Here the CDR3 reads CASSLPMVAGGLHNEQFF. As DNA, the CDR3 is TGTGCCAGCAGTTTACCTATGGTAGCGGGGGGGCTTCACAATGAGCAGTTCTTC.

CDR3 sequence: CARRTGALTPMNTEAFF. The CDR3 DNA reads TGTGCCAGGAGGACAGGGGCCTTGACCCCCATGAACACTGAAGCTTTCTTT. The chain uses TRBV2 and TRBJ1-1, with 9 bases matching TRBD1. The CDR3 spans 17 residues. Unmatched junction bases numbered 14, after V lost 9 bases and J lost 0 bases. Germline values: CDR1 SNHLY, CDR2 FYNNEI.